The 15 T cell receptor beta chains below were found in one sample sequenced in a study of blood T cell repertoires in COVID-19. Here immunoSEQ multiplex PCR was the method, and the copy in TCRdb shows in-frame clones only, minus some. This table has hundreds of thousands of clones, more than 85% appearing once. Sequenced input: peripheral blood. The receptors derive from a man between 65 and 79 years old with acute or convalescent COVID-19.

The J gene is TRBJ2-7, the V gene TRBV6-5; 7 nucleotides align to TRBD1. The CDR3 loop spans 13 amino acids. Germline V gene data show CDR1 as MNHEY and CDR2 as SVGAGI. With 9 bases clipped from V and 5 bases from J, the junction kept 10 bases outside the gene matches. CDR3 in amino acids: CASLRDRMNEQYF. The CDR3 DNA sequence: TGTGCCAGTCTTCGGGACAGAATGAACGAGCAGTACTTC.

The chain is built from TRBV29-1 and TRBJ2-2; possible D gene TRBD2, 6 bases. CDR1 and CDR2 from the germline V gene are SQVTM and ANQGSEA. The CDR3 runs to 16 residues. V was pared by 5 bases and J by 6 bases, with 22 bases between. CDR3 bases: TGCAGCGTTCATTCAACGTGGACTACCGGCCCCGGGGAGCTGTTTTTT. It specifies CSVHSTWTTGPGELFF.

The chain employs TRBV5-1 and TRBJ2-7; 7 bases align to TRBD1. The CDR3 spans 15 residues. J was trimmed by 6 bases and V by 2 bases; bases with no gene match: 11. The germline V gene encodes CDR1 SGHRS and CDR2 YFSETQ. CDR3 sequence (DNA): TGCGCCAGCAGCTTACTATTCGGGACAGCCGGCGAGCAGTACTTC. Its protein product is CASSLLFGTAGEQYF.

The chain joins TRBV28 to TRBJ1-1, with D perhaps TRBD1 (5 bases). Germline CDR1 is MDHEN and CDR2 is SYDVKM. This CDR3 is built from 17 residues. The V end lost 2 bases, the J end lost 5 bases, and 21 bases lay between the germline ends. CDR3: CASSLLGGSAPYTEAFF. The CDR3 nucleotides are TGTGCCAGCAGTTTACTGGGGGGAAGCGCTCCTTATACTGAAGCTTTCTTT. The variable domain in full, completed from reference TRBV28 and TRBJ1-1, reads DVKVTQSSRYLVKRTGEKVFLECVQDMDHENMFWYRQDPGLGLRLIYFSYDVKMKEKGDIPEGYSVSREKKERFSLILESASTNQTSMYLCASSLLGGSAPYTEAFFGQGTRLTVV.

V and J are TRBV28 and TRBJ2-2; D gene uncertain. This CDR3 is 12 amino acids long. Germline lookup yields CDR1 MDHEN and CDR2 SYDVKM. V was clipped by 5 bases and J by 9 bases, with 10 bases between them. The CDR3 protein is CASSPLFRELFF. Here the CDR3 DNA reads TGTGCCAGCAGTCCCCTCTTCCGGGAGCTGTTTTTT. The variable domain in full, completed from reference TRBV28 and TRBJ2-2, reads DVKVTQSSRYLVKRTGEKVFLECVQDMDHENMFWYRQDPGLGLRLIYFSYDVKMKEKGDIPEGYSVSREKKERFSLILESASTNQTSMYLCASSPLFRELFFGEGSRLTVL.

V is TRBV7-8 and J is TRBJ2-1; no firm D call. This CDR3 spans 14 amino acids. Trimming shortened V by 2 bases and J by 2 bases, and 7 bases separated the two germline ends. Germline CDR1 SGHVS, CDR2 FQNEAQ. The CDR3 is CASSLRLAYNEQFF. CDR3 bases: TGTGCCAGCAGCTTAAGATTAGCCTACAATGAGCAGTTCTTC.

CDR3: CASSFSGRSTSEQYF. In nucleotides, the CDR3 is TGTGCCAGCAGCTTCAGCGGGAGAAGTACAAGCGAGCAGTACTTC. V usage is TRBV7-2 and J usage is TRBJ2-7; 8 nucleotides line up with TRBD2. This CDR3 spans 15 amino acids. V shed 3 bases and J 6 bases; nucleotides not matched to a gene: 10. Germline V CDR1 and CDR2: SGHTA, FQGNSA.

The chain couples TRBV19 to TRBJ2-5; a weak D match, TRBD1 (6 bases). CDR1 and CDR2 from the germline V gene are LNHDA and SQIVND (reference sequence). The CDR3 spans 14 residues. Trimming cost V 3 bases and J 4 bases, with 12 bases left between them. The CDR3 region is CASSITGRRETQYF. CDR3 nucleotide sequence: TGTGCCAGTAGTATCACAGGGCGGCGAGAGACCCAGTACTTC.

The genes are TRBV10-3 and TRBJ1-5, with 7 bases that match TRBD1. V shed 6 bases and J 7 bases; nucleotides not matched to a gene: 12. From germline, CDR1 is ENHRY and CDR2 SYGVKD. The CDR3 has 15 residues. CDR3 nucleotide sequence: TGTGCCATCAGCGATCCGAGACAGGGAGGCCAGCCCCAGCATTTT. Its translation is CAISDPRQGGQPQHF.

The CDR3 sequence is CASSLRDRANQPQHF. The CDR3 coding sequence is TGTGCCAGCAGCCTCCGGGACAGAGCCAATCAGCCCCAGCATTTT. V gene TRBV6-2 or TRBV6-3 combines with J gene TRBJ1-5; 7 bases match TRBD1. The ends lost 6 bases at V and 3 bases at J; junction bases unmatched: 8. The germline V gene has CDR1 MNHEY and CDR2 SVGEGT. There are 15 residues in the CDR3.

This chain joins TRBV6-5 and TRBJ2-5, with D perhaps TRBD2 (6 bases). The CDR3 runs 13 residues. The ends were cut back, 4 bases at V and 5 bases at J, with 11 bases in the middle. Germline V CDR1 and CDR2: MNHEY, SVGAGI. Here the CDR3 reads CASSLRREETQYF. The CDR3 DNA is TGTGCCAGCAGTTTGAGACGGGAGGAGACCCAGTACTTC.

The chain employs TRBV5-8 and TRBJ2-5; TRBD1 might be the D (6 bases). CDR1 is SGHTS, CDR2 YDEGEE, per germline. The CDR3 length is 15 residues. Between the trimmed V and J ends, which lost 0 bases and 2 bases, there was a span of 11 bases. This chain's CDR3 is CASSLAGTLQETQYF. The CDR3 DNA reads as TGTGCCAGCAGCTTGGCCGGGACATTGCAAGAGACCCAGTACTTC.

The V call is TRBV6-2 or TRBV6-3, the J call TRBJ2-5; 7 bases match TRBD1. Germline CDR1 is MNHEY and CDR2 is SVGEGT. The V and J ends lost 5 bases and 2 bases, in that order; junction bases with no gene match: 11. The CDR3 runs to 16 residues. This chain's CDR3 is CASSGPPGTVQETQYF. The DNA of the CDR3 is TGTGCCAGCAGTGGACCTCCGGGGACAGTTCAAGAGACCCAGTACTTC.

V and J are TRBV19 and TRBJ2-1; tentative D call: TRBD1 (5 bases). The CDR3 is made up of 14 amino acids. Germline-derived CDR1 and CDR2 are LNHDA and SQIVND (reference sequence). The V end lost 5 bases, the J end lost 2 bases, and 10 bases lay between the germline ends. The DNA for the CDR3 is TGTGCCAGTAGTTCGACGGACACCTACAATGAGCAGTTCTTC. Its protein product is CASSSTDTYNEQFF.

V is TRBV7-2 and J is TRBJ2-7; 9 nucleotides match TRBD2. V trimming: 3 bases; J trimming: 2 bases; junction bases outside the gene matches: 14. Germline lookup yields CDR1 SGHTA and CDR2 FQGNSA. CDR3 size: 18 residues. CDR3 nucleotides: TGTGCCAGCAGCTTTCGGAATAGCGGGGGTTCCGTAACCTACGAGCAGTACTTC. Its protein product is CASSFRNSGGSVTYEQYF.